These 7 T cell receptor beta chains came from one sample sequenced in a study of T cells in Graves' hyperthyroidism and ophthalmopathy (dated by TCRdb to the late 2010s). Libraries were constructed by multiplex PCR. Sequencing was carried out with an Illumina HiSeq 2000. TCR beta CDR3 regions were amplified from RNA transcripts. The first round of RT-PCR for the TCR CDR3 was performed with the HTBI primer set and the Qiagen OneStep RT-PCR kit. TCRdb trimmed public reads at Q25 via fastp, called clones via MiXCR and kept in-frame beta chains. Entries that share a CDR3 protein sequence are merged under the most common genes and DNA. The sample includes 300,000 or so distinct CDR3 sequences, with roughly 18% observed a single time. The top ten clonotypes cover 49% of the sample. Sample: blood. These receptors originate from a woman in her forties or fifties with Graves' hyperthyroidism.

The CDR3 loop is CATPGSGQFF. The DNA for the CDR3 is TGTGCCACCCCGGGCAGCGGGCAGTTCTTC. The V gene is TRBV7-9, the J gene TRBJ2-1, with D possibly matching TRBD2 (5 bases). V gave up 10 bases and J gave up 12 bases, with 13 bases separating them. Germline lookup yields CDR1 SEHNR and CDR2 FQNEAQ (reference sequence). CDR3 size: 10 residues. Drawing the rest from reference TRBV7-9 and TRBJ2-1, the complete variable domain is DTGVSQNPRHKITKRGQNVTFRCDPISEHNRLYWYRQTLGQGPEFLTYFQNEAQLEKSRLLSDRFSAERPKGSFSTLEIQRTEQGDSAMYLCATPGSGQFFGPGTRLTVL.

This clonotype was counted many times. The V gene is TRBV27, the J gene TRBJ2-3; the D is unclear. The CDR3 consists of 14 residues. CDR1 MNHEY and CDR2 SMNVEV come from the germline V gene (reference sequence). Between the trimmed V and J ends, which lost 3 bases and 1 base, there was a span of 8 bases. CDR3 in DNA: TGTGCCAGCAGTTTGAGGCCACGCACAGATACGCAGTATTTT. It translates to CASSLRPRTDTQYF.

The chain has TRBV7-9 and TRBJ2-5; 7 bases fit TRBD2. The trim removed 2 bases at V and 0 bases at J, leaving 0 bases unmatched. There are 14 residues in the CDR3. Germline V CDR1 and CDR2: SEHNR, FQNEAQ (reference sequence). The CDR3 nucleotides are TGTGCCAGCAGCTTAACTAGCGACCAAGAGACCCAGTACTTC. Amino acids: CASSLTSDQETQYF.

This clonotype came up many times. This rearrangement joins TRBV12-5 to TRBJ2-1, with 15 bases matching TRBD2. The CDR3 has 17 residues. The trim removed 6 bases at V and 7 bases at J, leaving 10 bases unmatched. Germline CDR1 reads LGHNT; CDR2 reads FRNRAP. The CDR3: CASGPGLAGGPRNEQFF. Here the CDR3 DNA reads TGTGCTAGTGGCCCTGGACTAGCGGGAGGGCCGCGGAATGAGCAGTTCTTC. Looking up the rest from reference TRBV12-5 and TRBJ2-1 gives the full variable domain: DARVTQTPRHKVTEMGQEVTMRCQPILGHNTVFWYRQTMMQGLELLAYFRNRAPLDDSGMPKDRFSAEMPDATLATLKIQPSEPRDSAVYFCASGPGLAGGPRNEQFFGPGTRLTVL.

This clonotype was seen many times. The chain uses TRBV18 and TRBJ1-4; the D gene is possibly TRBD1 (6 bases). The CDR3 contains 14 residues. V lost 4 bases to trimming and J lost 6 bases, with 12 bases between them. Germline CDR1 is KGHSH and CDR2 is LQKENI. The CDR3 reads CASSRGGQDEKLFF. CDR3 coding DNA: TGTGCCAGCTCACGTGGGGGACAAGATGAAAAACTGTTTTTT.

The sample holds a few counts of this clonotype. The V gene is TRBV2, the J gene TRBJ2-7; tentative D call: TRBD1 (5 bases). CDR1 is SNHLY and CDR2 is FYNNEI in the germline V gene. The CDR3 sequence is 14 residues long. V lost 2 bases and J lost 1, with 9 bases in between. The CDR3 nucleotides read TGTGCCAGCAGTGAACAGGGATTGTCCTACGAGCAGTACTTC. This codes for CASSEQGLSYEQYF.

Details on this clonotype: Just one base apart from a much larger clone, this may be a read error. J is TRBJ2-3 and V is TRBV2, with a tentative D call TRBD1 (5 bases). CDR1 is SNHLY, CDR2 FYNNEI, per germline. There are 13 residues in the CDR3. Deletions cut 4 bases from V and 2 bases from J, with 7 bases between. The CDR3 DNA reads as TGTGCCAGCAGTGGGGGCTTCACAGATACGCAGTATTTT. It encodes CASSGGFTDTQYF.